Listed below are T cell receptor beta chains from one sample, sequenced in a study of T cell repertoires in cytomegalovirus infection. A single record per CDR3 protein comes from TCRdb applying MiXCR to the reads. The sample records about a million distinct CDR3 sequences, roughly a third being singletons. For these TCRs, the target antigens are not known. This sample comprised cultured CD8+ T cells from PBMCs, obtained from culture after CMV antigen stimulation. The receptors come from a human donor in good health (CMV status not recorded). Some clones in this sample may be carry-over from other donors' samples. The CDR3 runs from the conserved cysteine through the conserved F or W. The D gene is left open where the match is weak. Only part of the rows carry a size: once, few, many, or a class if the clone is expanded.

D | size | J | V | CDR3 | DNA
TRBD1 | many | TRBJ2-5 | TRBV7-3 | CASSLRDRGLQETQYF | TGTGCCAGCAGCCTACGGGACAGGGGGCTTCAAGAGACCCAGTACTTC
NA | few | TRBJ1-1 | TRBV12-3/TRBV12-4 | CASLTATNTEAFF | TGTGCCAGTTTGACAGCGACGAACACTGAAGCTTTCTTT
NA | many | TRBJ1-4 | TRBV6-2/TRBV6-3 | CASSYSTNPRLATNEKLFF | TGTGCCAGCAGTTACTCTACGAACCCCCGACTTGCAACTAATGAAAAACTGTTTTTT
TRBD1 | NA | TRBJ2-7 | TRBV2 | CASSHPGQGEHEQYF | TGTGCCAGCAGCCACCCGGGACAGGGTGAGCACGAGCAGTACTTC
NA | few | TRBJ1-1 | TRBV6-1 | CASSHSGYDTEAFF | TGTGCCAGCAGCCATTCAGGGTACGACACTGAAGCTTTCTTT
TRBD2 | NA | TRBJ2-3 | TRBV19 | CASRSSGGAWDTQYF | TGTGCCAGTAGATCGTCCGGGGGGGCTTGGGATACGCAGTATTTT
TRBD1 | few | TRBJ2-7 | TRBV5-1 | CASSSLGTAGSYEQYF | TGCGCCAGCAGCTCCCTCGGGACAGCCGGCTCCTACGAGCAGTACTTC
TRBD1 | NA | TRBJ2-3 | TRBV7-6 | CASSLTGALTDTQYF | TGTGCCAGCAGCTTGACAGGGGCGCTGACAGATACGCAGTATTTT
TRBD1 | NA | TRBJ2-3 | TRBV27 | CASSLSGFGTGDSTDTQYF | TGTGCCAGCAGTTTATCGGGGTTTGGAACAGGGGATAGCACAGATACGCAGTATTTT
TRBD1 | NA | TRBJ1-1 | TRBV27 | CASRTGINTEAFF | TGTGCCAGCAGGACAGGGATTAACACTGAAGCTTTCTTT
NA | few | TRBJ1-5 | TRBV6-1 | CASSAQRRSNQPQHF | TGTGCCAGCAGTGCCCAAAGGCGGAGCAATCAGCCCCAGCATTTT
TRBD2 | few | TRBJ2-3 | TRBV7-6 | CASSLETLAGGQDTQYF | TGTGCCAGCAGCTTAGAAACCCTAGCGGGGGGCCAAGATACGCAGTATTTT
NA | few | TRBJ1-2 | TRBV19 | CASKPDPTSNFYGYTF | TGTGCCAGTAAGCCGGACCCCACATCGAATTTCTATGGCTACACCTTC
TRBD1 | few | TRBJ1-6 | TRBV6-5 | CASGGQANYNSPLHF | TGTGCCAGCGGAGGACAGGCAAACTATAATTCACCCCTCCACTTT
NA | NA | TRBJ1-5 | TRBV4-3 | CASSHVAGAGQPQHF | TGCGCCAGCAGCCACGTCGCAGGGGCCGGACAGCCCCAGCATTTT
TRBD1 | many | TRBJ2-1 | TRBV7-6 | CASSLARAGGPYHNEQFF | TGTGCCAGCAGCTTAGCGCGGGCAGGGGGCCCCTACCACAATGAGCAGTTCTTC
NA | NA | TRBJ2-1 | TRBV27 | CVSSAWDEQFF | TGTGTCAGCAGTGCTTGGGATGAGCAGTTCTTC
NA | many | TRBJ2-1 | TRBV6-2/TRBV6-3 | CASSYRRDTRYNEQFF | TGTGCCAGCAGTTACCGTAGGGACACGAGGTACAATGAGCAGTTCTTC
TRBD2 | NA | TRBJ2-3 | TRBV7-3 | CASSLTRLAGGPLGADTQYF | TGTGCCAGCAGCTTAACGAGACTAGCGGGGGGCCCCCTAGGCGCAGATACGCAGTATTTT
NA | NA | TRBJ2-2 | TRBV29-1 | CSVGQPNTGELFF | TGCAGCGTTGGACAGCCGAACACCGGGGAGCTGTTTTTT
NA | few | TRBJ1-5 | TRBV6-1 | CASRPDLGSGNQPQHF | TGTGCCAGCAGACCCGACCTAGGGTCGGGCAATCAGCCCCAGCATTTT
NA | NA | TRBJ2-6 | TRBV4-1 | CVSSQASGPGANVLTF | TGCGTCAGCAGCCAAGCCTCGGGCCCTGGGGCCAACGTCCTGACTTTC
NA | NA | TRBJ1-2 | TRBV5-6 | CASSWASGTLYGYTF | TGTGCCAGCAGCTGGGCGTCAGGGACACTCTATGGCTACACCTTC
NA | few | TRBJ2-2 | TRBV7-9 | CASSPQRTANTGELFF | TGTGCCAGCAGCCCCCAGCGGACTGCGAACACCGGGGAGCTGTTTTTT
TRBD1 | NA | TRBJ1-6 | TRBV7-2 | CASSLAGMRGGWPNSPLHF | TGTGCCAGCAGCTTAGCGGGCATGAGAGGGGGCTGGCCTAATTCACCCCTCCACTTT
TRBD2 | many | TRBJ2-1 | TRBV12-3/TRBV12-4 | CASSLGGGALLYNEQFF | TGTGCCAGCAGTTTAGGCGGGGGGGCCCTCCTATACAATGAGCAGTTCTTC
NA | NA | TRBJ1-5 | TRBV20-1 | CSARGGFNQPQHF | TGCAGTGCCAGAGGAGGGTTCAATCAGCCCCAGCATTTT
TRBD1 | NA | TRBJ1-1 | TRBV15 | CATSSEGAYTEAFF | TGTGCCACCAGCAGCGAGGGGGCCTACACTGAAGCTTTCTTT